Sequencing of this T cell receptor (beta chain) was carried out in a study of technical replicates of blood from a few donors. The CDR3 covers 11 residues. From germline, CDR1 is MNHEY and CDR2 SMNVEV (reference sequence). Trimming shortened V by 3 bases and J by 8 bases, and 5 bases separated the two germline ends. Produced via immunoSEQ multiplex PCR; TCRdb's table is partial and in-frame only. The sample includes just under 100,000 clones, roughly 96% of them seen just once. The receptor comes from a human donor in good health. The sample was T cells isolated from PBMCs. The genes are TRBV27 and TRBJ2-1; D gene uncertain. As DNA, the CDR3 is TGTGCCAGCAGTTTCCAATATGAGCAGTTCTTC. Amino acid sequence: CASSFQYEQFF.